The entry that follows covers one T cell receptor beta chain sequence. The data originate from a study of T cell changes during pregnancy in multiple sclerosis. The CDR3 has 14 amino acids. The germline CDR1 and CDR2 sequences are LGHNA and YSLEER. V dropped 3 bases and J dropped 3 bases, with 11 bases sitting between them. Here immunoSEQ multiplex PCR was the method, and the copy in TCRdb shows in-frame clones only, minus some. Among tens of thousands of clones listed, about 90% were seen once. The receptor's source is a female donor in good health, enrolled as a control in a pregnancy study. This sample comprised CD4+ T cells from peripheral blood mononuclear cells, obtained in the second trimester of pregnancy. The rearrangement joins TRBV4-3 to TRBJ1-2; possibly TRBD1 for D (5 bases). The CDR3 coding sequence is TGCGCCAGCAGCCATAAAGGGGCGGACTATGGCTACACCTTC. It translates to CASSHKGADYGYTF.